These T cell receptor beta chains were read from a single sample in a study of cytomegalovirus exposure and HLA in healthy donors. Assay used: immunoSEQ multiplex PCR; TCRdb lists only in-frame clones, some missing. Of around 150,000 clones in the sample, less than 90% are singletons; the top ten hold more than 1.5%. Material for sequencing was PBMCs. The receptor set was obtained from a man aged 40-49 years in good health and CMV-seronegative. Both conserved end residues are part of each CDR3.

V gene,CDR3 length,J gene,CDR3 protein
TRBV7-9,19,TRBJ1-1,CASSPESGVAGGMNTEAFF
TRBV2,14,TRBJ1-6,CASRVDRGNSPLHF
TRBV5-4,13,-,CASSTGQGYEQYF
TRBV6-5,10,TRBJ2-7,CASGRYEQYF
TRBV4-2,15,TRBJ1-5,CASSQDEGAHQPQHF
TRBV11-2,14,TRBJ2-4,CASSLGQNKNIQYF
TRBV5-1,14,TRBJ1-2,CASSFTTGDYGYTF
TRBV11-3,14,TRBJ2-1,CASSLGGQAVEQFF
TRBV28,14,TRBJ1-5,CASSLTGVGQPQHF
TRBV5-4,15,TRBJ2-7,CASSPSGRRGSEQYF
TRBV7-2,15,TRBJ2-1,CASSPISGGYNEQFF
TRBV7-9,13,TRBJ2-1,CASSLAEYNEQFF
TRBV6-1,13,TRBJ2-2,CASSSGDTGELFF
TRBV27,13,TRBJ1-2,CASSFGGAGGYTF
TRBV30,13,TRBJ1-2,CAWRPDSFYGYTF
TRBV15,16,TRBJ1-1,CATSSGGGGGNTEAFF
TRBV30,12,TRBJ1-2,CAWMGPTYGYTF
TRBV2,18,TRBJ2-3,CASSEGRLAGYSTDTQYF
TRBV5-6,13,TRBJ1-2,CASSLDRAYGYTF
TRBV5-1,16,TRBJ2-3,CASSLRSGAGTDTQYF
TRBV29-1,14,TRBJ2-7,CSVEDGLAAYEQYF